This T cell receptor beta chain was identified in a study of CD4 T cells in relation to SARS-CoV-2 and coronaviruses. Study details: Shared crossreactive spike epitopes were mapped to their HLA restriction.

Findings of the study overall: No crossreactivity against non-spike viral proteins was tested here.

Data came from immunoSEQ multiplex PCR; TCRdb stores just in-frame clones and leaves some out. This sample carries around 18,000 clones, around 80% of them seen once, and the ten largest clones take 30%. The unexposed donors gave CD4+ T cells in about 2011-2019, prior to COVID-19. The cells were cultured for 10 days before CD4+ T cells were isolated. Worth noting for this clone: Its antigen is unidentified.

The sample taken for sequencing was CD4+ T cells from PBMCs, cultured in vitro. The sequence was obtained from a human donor in good health.

CDR3: CASSNYLPEAFF. CDR3 coding DNA: TGTGCCAGTAGTAACTATCTCCCGGAAGCTTTCTTT. V is TRBV19 and J is TRBJ1-1; D remains ambiguous. Per germline, CDR1 LNHDA and CDR2 SQIVND (reference sequence). This CDR3 is 12 amino acids long. The V and J ends lost 4 bases and 8 bases respectively, with 11 bases between them.